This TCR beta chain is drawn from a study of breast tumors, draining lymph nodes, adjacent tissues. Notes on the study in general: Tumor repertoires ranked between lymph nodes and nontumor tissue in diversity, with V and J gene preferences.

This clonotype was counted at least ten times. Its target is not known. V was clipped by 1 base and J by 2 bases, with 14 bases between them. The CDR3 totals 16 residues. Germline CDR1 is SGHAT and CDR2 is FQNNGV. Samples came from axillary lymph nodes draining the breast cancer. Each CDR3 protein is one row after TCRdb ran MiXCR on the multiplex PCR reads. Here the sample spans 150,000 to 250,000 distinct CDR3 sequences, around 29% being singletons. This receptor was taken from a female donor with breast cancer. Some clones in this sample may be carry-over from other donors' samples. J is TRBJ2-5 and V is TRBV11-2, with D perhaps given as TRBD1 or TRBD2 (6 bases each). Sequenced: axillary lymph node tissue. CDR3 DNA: TGTGCCAGCAGCTTAGCGATGGGGGGCTGGCAAGAGACCCAGTACTTC. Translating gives CASSLAMGGWQETQYF. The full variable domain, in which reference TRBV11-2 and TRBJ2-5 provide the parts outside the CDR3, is EAGVAQSPRYKIIEKRQSVAFWCNPISGHATLYWYQQILGQGPKLLIQFQNNGVVDDSQLPKDRFSAERLKGVDSTLKIQPAKLEDSAVYLCASSLAMGGWQETQYFGPGTRLLVL.